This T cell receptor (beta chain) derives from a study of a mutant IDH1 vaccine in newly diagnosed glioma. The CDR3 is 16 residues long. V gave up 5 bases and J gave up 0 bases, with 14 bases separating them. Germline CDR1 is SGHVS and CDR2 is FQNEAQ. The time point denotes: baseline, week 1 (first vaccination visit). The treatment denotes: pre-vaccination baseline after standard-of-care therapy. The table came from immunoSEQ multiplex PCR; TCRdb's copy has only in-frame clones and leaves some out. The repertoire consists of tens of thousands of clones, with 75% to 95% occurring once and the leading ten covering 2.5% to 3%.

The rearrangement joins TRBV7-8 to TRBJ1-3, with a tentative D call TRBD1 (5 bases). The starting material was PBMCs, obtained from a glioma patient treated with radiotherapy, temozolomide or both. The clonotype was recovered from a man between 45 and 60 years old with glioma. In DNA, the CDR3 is TGTGCCAGCAGCCCCCGACAGAGAATCTCTGGAAACACCATATATTTT. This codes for CASSPRQRISGNTIYF.